Presented here are 13 T cell receptor beta chains from one specimen sequenced in a study of Graves' ophthalmopathy and Graves' hyperthyroidism. TCR beta CDR3 regions were amplified from RNA transcripts. An opening RT-PCR round employed HTBI primers and preceded a second-round multiplex PCR. TCRdb fed the multiplex PCR reads into MiXCR, producing one record per CDR3 protein. In the table there are hundreds of thousands of distinct CDR3 sequences, 40% of which are singletons. The material sequenced was peripheral blood. Receptors were obtained from an adult man with Graves' ophthalmopathy.

This clonotype was counted once. For the CDR3, the DNA is TGCAGTGCTAGGAGACCGGGCCGCTTCTACACAGATACGCAGTACTTC. Protein: CSARRPGRFYTDTQYF. The V gene is TRBV20-1, the J gene TRBJ2-7; D ambiguous. This CDR3 is 16 amino acids long. Germline CDR1 DFQATT, CDR2 SNEGSKA (reference sequence). V was clipped by 3 bases and J by 9 bases, with 27 bases between them.

The chain carries TRBV11-1 and TRBJ1-4; 9 bases agree with TRBD1. CDR3 length: 17 amino acids. Germline-derived CDR1 and CDR2 are SGHAT and FQDESV (reference sequence). V gave up 6 bases and J gave up 5 bases; unmatched junction bases: 13. CDR3 protein: CASSEDETGGKNEKLFF. DNA for the CDR3: TGTGCCAGCAGTGAGGACGAGACAGGGGGTAAGAATGAAAAACTGTTTTTT.

As for this clonotype: A much larger clonotype is one base distant, so this may be a read error. The genes are TRBV29-1 and TRBJ1-2; D unresolved. The V gene's germline CDR1 is SQVTM and CDR2 ANQGSEA. The CDR3 sequence is 13 residues long. Trimming took off 4 bases at V and 3 bases at J, with 12 bases between the two ends. CDR3 nucleotide sequence: TGCAGCGTTGGAACTTCGGGTGACTATGGCTACACCTTC. Protein: CSVGTSGDYGYTF.

The V and J genes are TRBV6-6 and TRBJ2-6; 7 bases map to TRBD1. The V gene's germline CDR1 is MNHNY and CDR2 SVGAGI (reference sequence). With V trimmed by 5 bases and J by 0 bases, 7 bases remained unmatched. The CDR3 contains 17 residues. The CDR3 bases are TGTGCCAGCAGTCCCGGACAGGCCCGCTCTGGGGCCAACGTCCTGACTTTC. Translation gives CASSPGQARSGANVLTF.

J is TRBJ2-7 and V is TRBV2; perhaps TRBD2 as D (5 bases). Germline V lookup: CDR1 SNHLY, CDR2 FYNNEI. Trimming left V 6 bases short and J 4 bases short, with 13 bases between. This CDR3 is built from 13 residues. In DNA form, the CDR3 reads TGTGCCAGCAGCGTGGACTGGCGATACGAGCAGTACTTC. It yields the protein CASSVDWRYEQYF. Full variable domain (rest looked up from reference TRBV2 and TRBJ2-7): EPEVTQTPSHQVTQMGQEVILRCVPISNHLYFYWYRQILGQKVEFLVSFYNNEISEKSEIFDDQFSVERPDGSNFTLKIRSTKLEDSAMYFCASSVDWRYEQYFGPGTRLTVT.

The chain carries TRBV11-2 and TRBJ2-3, with 8 bases identical to TRBD1. J gave up 1 base and V 1 base, and 7 bases lay outside the gene matches. The length of the CDR3 is 17 residues. CDR1 SGHAT and CDR2 FQNNGV come from the germline V gene. In DNA, the CDR3 is TGTGCCAGCAGCTTAGGTGTTTTGGGACAGGGCACAGATACGCAGTATTTT. This gives the protein CASSLGVLGQGTDTQYF.

This clonotype has only a few counts. CDR3 bases: TGTGCCAGCAGAGCGGGGGGAGGGGAGACCCAGTACTTC. As protein: CASRAGGGETQYF. The rearrangement uses TRBV12-3 or TRBV12-4 and TRBJ2-5; TRBD2 matches at 9 bases. The CDR3 length is 13 residues. V was pared by 6 bases and J by 5 bases, with 4 bases of the junction left unmatched.

The sample holds many counts of this clonotype. V usage is TRBV2 and J usage is TRBJ1-2; TRBD1 matches 9 bases. The J segment lost 8 bases and the V segment lost 8 bases, leaving 9 bases of the junction unmatched. There are 13 residues in the CDR3. Germline lookup yields CDR1 SNHLY and CDR2 FYNNEI. The CDR3 bases are TGTGCCAGCGGAAAACAGGGGGCTGAAGGCTACACCTTC. Translation gives CASGKQGAEGYTF.

J is TRBJ2-5 and V is TRBV29-1, with D perhaps assigned TRBD1 or TRBD2 (6 bases each). Germline loops: CDR1 SQVTM, CDR2 ANQGSEA. V lost 7 bases, J lost 1 base, and 19 bases lay in between. The CDR3 contains 15 residues. The CDR3, as DNA: TGCAGCGCTGCAGGGGATGGAGCGGGCCAAGAGACCCAGTACTTC. Its translation is CSAAGDGAGQETQYF.

The CDR3 region is CASSQVGQAGYGYTF. The CDR3 DNA sequence: TGTGCCAGCAGCCAAGTGGGGCAGGCTGGCTATGGCTACACCTTC. The V and J genes are TRBV19 and TRBJ1-2; the D gene is possibly TRBD1 (5 bases). The CDR3 contains 15 residues. Germline CDR1 and CDR2: LNHDA and SQIVND (reference sequence). The V end was cut by 9 bases, the J end by 4 bases, with 21 bases between.

This clonotype was seen ten or more times. This sequence joins TRBV6-1 and TRBJ2-7; D is unclear. The V gene lost 5 bases and the J gene lost 6 bases, with 8 bases spanning the gap. The CDR3 runs to 11 residues. Germline V CDR1 and CDR2: MNHNS, SASEGT. The CDR3 protein is CASSQAAEQYF. DNA for the CDR3: TGTGCCAGCAGTCAGGCAGCCGAGCAGTACTTC.

The chain combines TRBV2 with TRBJ2-7; 11 bases agree with TRBD1. In germline, CDR1 is SNHLY, CDR2 FYNNEI. The CDR3 spans 15 residues. Trimming took 4 bases from V and 5 from J; bases not matched to a gene: 7. The CDR3 nucleotides are TGTGCCAGCAGTGCCCGGACAGGGGGCGACCACGAGCAGTACTTC. Its protein product is CASSARTGGDHEQYF. Together with reference TRBV2 and TRBJ2-7, the CDR3 gives the full variable domain: EPEVTQTPSHQVTQMGQEVILRCVPISNHLYFYWYRQILGQKVEFLVSFYNNEISEKSEIFDDQFSVERPDGSNFTLKIRSTKLEDSAMYFCASSARTGGDHEQYFGPGTRLTVT.

This clonotype was detected a few times. The chain couples TRBV20-1 to TRBJ1-2; 7 nucleotides match TRBD1. Germline V gene data show CDR1 as DFQATT and CDR2 as SNEGSKA (reference sequence). V was clipped by 5 bases and J by 3 bases; unmatched bases: 6. The CDR3 covers 13 residues. The CDR3 sequence is CSAQPTGDYGYTF. The CDR3 region has the DNA TGCAGTGCTCAACCCACAGGGGACTATGGCTACACCTTC.